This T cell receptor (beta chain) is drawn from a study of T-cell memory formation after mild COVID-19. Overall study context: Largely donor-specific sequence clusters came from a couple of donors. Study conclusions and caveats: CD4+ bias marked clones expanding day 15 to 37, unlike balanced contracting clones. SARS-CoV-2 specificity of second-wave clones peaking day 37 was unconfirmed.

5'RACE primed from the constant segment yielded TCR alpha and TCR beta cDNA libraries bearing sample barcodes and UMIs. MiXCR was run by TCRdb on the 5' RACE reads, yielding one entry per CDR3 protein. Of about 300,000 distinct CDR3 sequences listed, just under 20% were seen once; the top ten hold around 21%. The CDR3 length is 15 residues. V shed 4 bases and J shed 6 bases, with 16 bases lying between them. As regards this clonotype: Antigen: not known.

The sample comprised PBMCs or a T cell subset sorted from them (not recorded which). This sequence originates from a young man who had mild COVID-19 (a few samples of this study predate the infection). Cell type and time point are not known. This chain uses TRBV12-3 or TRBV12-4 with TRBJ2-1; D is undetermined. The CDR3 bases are TGTGCCAGCAGTTCCCCGGGCTTCCTCTCCAATGAGCAGTTCTTC. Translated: CASSSPGFLSNEQFF.